The TCR beta chain described here comes from a study of vaccination and CD4 T cells after COVID-19. Background on the study: Convalescent patients gave post-COVID blood a median roughly 96 days post-diagnosis, range 35 to 161. The cells were exposed to overlapping spike peptides originating from SARS-CoV-2, HCoV-NL63, HCoV-OC43 and HCoV-229E for stimulation.

Comments on this clonotype: Its cognate antigen is unknown.

CDR3 length: 12 amino acids. Trimming took off 5 bases at V and 5 bases at J, with 11 bases between the two ends. CDR1 is SQVTM and CDR2 is ANQGSEA in the germline V gene. Treatment denoted: approximately nine-day PBMC culture with coronavirus spike peptide pools or control peptides (ViraFEST assay). Gathering of the CD4+ T cells, from the unexposed donor, took place before the COVID-19 pandemic (2011-2018). Available cell numbers determined whether unexposed-donor CD4+ T cells were probed with SARS-CoV-2 S/N and four cold-coronavirus spikes. Sequence data for DNA of cultured CD4+ T cells were generated by the Oncomine TCR Beta short-read assay. The source of extracted genomic DNA was cultured CD4+ T cells. Using its own MiXCR run on the PCR reads, TCRdb lists one record per CDR3 protein. The sample shows just under 10,000 distinct CDR3 sequences, about a third of them seen only once.

The sequenced sample consisted of CD4+ T cells from blood, cultured in vitro. The TCR originated in a human donor in good health. The rearrangement uses TRBV29-1 and TRBJ2-3; tentative D call: TRBD2 (5 bases). The chain's CDR3 is CSVNEGVDTQYF. The CDR3 bases are TGCAGCGTTAATGAGGGAGTAGATACGCAGTATTTT.